This TCR beta chain was found in a study of shared clonotypes between healthy human individuals. Data came from immunoSEQ multiplex PCR; TCRdb stores just in-frame clones and leaves some out. The sample lists approximately 2.1 million clones; over 85% were seen once. Trimming shortened V by 2 bases and J by 3 bases, and 14 bases separated the two germline ends. CDR1 and CDR2 (germline): MNHNY, SVGAGI (reference sequence). This CDR3 is 15 amino acids long. The sequencing sample was made of naive CD4+ T cells from PBMCs. Subset defined: CD45RA+ positively selected. V usage is TRBV6-6 and J usage is TRBJ2-7; tentatively, D is TRBD1 (6 bases). The clonotype originates from a man between 18 and 35 years old in good health. Some clones in this sample may be carry-over from other donors' samples. This CDR3 reads CASSYVQGEGYEQYF. The CDR3 DNA reads as TGTGCCAGCAGTTACGTACAGGGTGAAGGCTACGAGCAGTACTTC.